This entry is about one TCR beta chain. Its matching antigen is unknown. Calling Graves' hyperthyroidism stable meant ophthalmopathy did not progress within 18 months. Lactation, pregnancy, other autoimmune disease or uncontrolled infection led to exclusion of patients. The CDR3 is 14 amino acids. Germline values: CDR1 SGHAT, CDR2 FQDESV (reference sequence). The V gene lost 5 bases and the J gene lost 5 bases, with 12 bases spanning the gap. This sample is part of a study of T cells in Graves' hyperthyroidism and ophthalmopathy. The study, taken as a whole, reports: Ophthalmopathy cases were set apart from stable hyperthyroidism by a 13 V-J model.

Amplified regions were TCR beta CDR3 sequences from RNA transcripts. With the HTBI primer set, the TCR CDR3 went through a first round of RT-PCR. TCRdb called the multiplex PCR reads again in MiXCR, with one record for every CDR3 protein. The table records about 580,000 distinct CDR3 sequences, just over 45% of them present only once. The chain joins TRBV11-1 to TRBJ1-4; tentative D call: TRBD1 (5 bases). This TCR came from a woman aged 18-30 years with Graves' hyperthyroidism. Input material: peripheral blood or thyroid tissue (not recorded which). The CDR3 DNA sequence: TGTGCCAGCAGCCAAGGGGTTAACAATGAAAAACTGTTTTTT. It is translated as CASSQGVNNEKLFF.